This entry concerns a single TCR beta chain. Its antigen is as yet unknown. Germline CDR1 KGHSH, CDR2 LQKENI. Trimming took 3 bases from V and 0 from J, leaving 9 bases between them. The CDR3 is 14 residues long. PCR employed 60 Vbeta and 13 Jbeta primers. Measured with immunoSEQ multiplex PCR; TCRdb has only the in-frame clones, and not every one. This sample carries about 180,000 clones, 77% of them seen once, and the ten largest clones take about 1.5%. This sample was included in a study of cytomegalovirus exposure and HLA in healthy donors. Across the study: In an earlier analysis, 90 million to 130 million unique TCR beta sequences were found from 150 million to 200 million T cells.

General study points: In vitro work confirmed that a few CMV-associated chains recognize CMV antigens. A later analysis by the authors found several of the most significant clusters apparently linked to common viral pathogens.

The rearrangement uses TRBV18 and TRBJ2-7; D ambiguous. This TCR was recovered from a man younger than 35 in good health and CMV-seronegative. Sequencing was carried out using PBMCs. CDR3 protein: CASSPETFSYEQYF. CDR3 DNA sequence: TGTGCCAGCTCACCGGAGACCTTCTCCTACGAGCAGTACTTC.